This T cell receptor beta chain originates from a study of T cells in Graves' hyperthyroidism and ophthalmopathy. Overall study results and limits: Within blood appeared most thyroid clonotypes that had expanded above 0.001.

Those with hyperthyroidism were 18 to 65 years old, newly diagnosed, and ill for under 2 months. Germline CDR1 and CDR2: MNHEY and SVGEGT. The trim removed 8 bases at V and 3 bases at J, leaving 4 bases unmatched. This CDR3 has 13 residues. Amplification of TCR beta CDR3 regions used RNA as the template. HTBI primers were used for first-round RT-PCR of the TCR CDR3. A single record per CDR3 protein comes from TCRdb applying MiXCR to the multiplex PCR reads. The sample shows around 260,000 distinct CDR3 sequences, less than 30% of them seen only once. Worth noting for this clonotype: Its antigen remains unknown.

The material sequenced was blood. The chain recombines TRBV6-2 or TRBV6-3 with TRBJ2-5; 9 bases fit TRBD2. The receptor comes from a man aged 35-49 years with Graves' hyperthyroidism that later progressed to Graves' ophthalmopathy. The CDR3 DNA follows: TGTGCCAGCCTGGGACTAGCAGAAGAGACCCAGTACTTC. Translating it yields CASLGLAEETQYF.